Listed here are 9 T cell receptor beta chains from one sample, sequenced in a study of T cells in Graves' hyperthyroidism and ophthalmopathy. TCR beta CDR3 sequences were amplified from RNA transcripts. RT-PCR in the first round (using the HTBI primer set) targeted the TCR CDR3. TCRdb used MiXCR to reprocess the multiplex PCR reads, holding one entry per CDR3 protein. The sample has 600,000 or so distinct CDR3 sequences, around 42% seen once. Sequenced material: peripheral blood or thyroid tissue (not recorded which). Receptors were obtained from a woman under 30 with Graves' hyperthyroidism.

There are many counts of this clonotype. The J gene is TRBJ2-5, the V gene TRBV27; the D is unclear. V was cut by 3 bases and J by 0 bases, with 5 bases left in between. There are 13 residues in the CDR3. Germline V gives CDR1 MNHEY, CDR2 SMNVEV (reference sequence). The CDR3 bases are TGTGCCAGCAGTTTCGGTTACCAAGAGACCCAGTACTTC. Its translation is CASSFGYQETQYF.

Comment on this clonotype: Mismatch with germline at one junction end may stem from a read error. The chain recombines TRBV7-4 with TRBJ1-2; a possible D gene is TRBD1 (5 bases). Germline CDR1 and CDR2: SGHVT and SQSDAQ. This CDR3 region has 17 residues. This CDR3 is CASSLRGGIGTNYDYTF. The CDR3 coding sequence is TGTGCCAGCAGCTTACGCGGGGGGATCGGTACCAACTATGACTACACCTTC.

This chain joins TRBV29-1 and TRBJ1-1; no clear D. V lost 3 bases to trimming and J lost 5 bases, with 16 bases between them. Per germline, CDR1 SQVTM and CDR2 ANQGSEA. The CDR3 contains 14 residues. CDR3 amino acids: CSVEASGKETEAFF. DNA for the CDR3: TGCAGCGTTGAGGCTAGCGGGAAGGAGACTGAAGCTTTCTTT.

Regarding this clonotype: An end of the junction does not agree with germline; a read error may underlie this. The chain joins TRBV2 to TRBJ1-1; D possibly corresponds to TRBD1 (5 bases). Germline V CDR1 and CDR2: SNHLY, FYNNEI. The CDR3 runs to 14 residues. CDR3: CARELERGGTETFF. CDR3 DNA sequence: TGCGCCAGAGAGTTGGAGAGGGGTGGCACTGAAACTTTCTTT.

The sample holds a few counts of this clonotype. This chain joins TRBV24-1 and TRBJ1-1; D is ambiguous. CDR1 and CDR2 (germline): KGHDR, SFDVKD. The V gene lost 4 bases and the J gene lost 5 bases, with 10 bases spanning the gap. CDR3 length: 13 residues. The CDR3 loop reads CATSDRSWTEAFF. The CDR3 DNA reads TGTGCCACCAGTGACCGATCTTGGACTGAAGCTTTCTTT.

The chain is built from TRBV7-2 and TRBJ1-1, with no clear D. From germline, CDR1 is SGHTA and CDR2 FQGNSA. Trimming cost V 6 bases and J 5 bases, with 10 bases left between them. This CDR3 comprises 12 residues. CDR3 nucleotides: TGTGCCAGCAGGTCCAGCGGGACTGAAGCTTTCTTT. Translation gives CASRSSGTEAFF.

This clonotype was seen a handful of times. The CDR3: CASSRGQDLGNQPQHF. CDR3 nucleotides: TGTGCCAGCAGCCGAGGACAGGATTTGGGCAATCAGCCCCAGCATTTT. This sequence joins TRBV2 and TRBJ1-5; the match to TRBD1 covers 7 bases. The length of the CDR3 is 16 residues. Per germline, CDR1 SNHLY and CDR2 FYNNEI. V trimming: 6 bases; J trimming: 2 bases; junction bases outside the gene matches: 10.

This rearrangement joins TRBV24-1 to TRBJ2-5, with 10 bases lining up with TRBD2. CDR1 KGHDR and CDR2 SFDVKD come from the germline V gene. Losses at the gene ends were 1 base for V and 5 bases for J; bases not matched to a gene: 3. This CDR3 has 15 residues. The CDR3 loop is CATSDFLAGEETQYF. In DNA, the CDR3 is TGTGCCACCAGTGATTTCCTAGCGGGAGAGGAGACCCAGTACTTC.

This clonotype came up many times. The chain carries TRBV7-8 and TRBJ1-4; TRBD1 matches at 7 bases. J gave up 7 bases and V 1 base, and 3 bases lay outside the gene matches. CDR3 length: 14 amino acids. Per germline, CDR1 SGHVS and CDR2 FQNEAQ. Written as DNA, the CDR3 is TGTGCCAGCAGCTTAGGACAGGGTCTTGAAAAACTGTTTTTT. It codes for CASSLGQGLEKLFF.